The TCR beta chain described here comes from a study of CD8 T cells in ankylosing spondylitis. In the case of this clonotype: Its antigen is currently unknown.

This CDR3 spans 13 amino acids. Trimming stripped 3 bases from V and 4 bases from J, with 12 bases between. Germline V gene sequence: CDR1 DFQATT, CDR2 SNEGSKA (reference sequence). General study results and limits: Characteristic, it appeared, of ankylosing spondylitis blood was a TCR beta motif of about eight highly homologous variants.

TCRdb re-called the 5' RACE reads through MiXCR, storing one row per CDR3 protein. This table has about 130,000 distinct CDR3 sequences, roughly an eighth appearing once. The source material was blood, either unsorted or a sorted T cell fraction (not recorded which). The sequence came from a female donor with ankylosing spondylitis or in good health (not recorded which). This chain joins TRBV20-1 and TRBJ2-5, with D possibly matching TRBD2 (7 bases). CDR3 amino acids: CSASEGGRETQYF. The CDR3 coding sequence is TGCAGTGCTAGCGAGGGGGGGAGAGAGACCCAGTACTTC.